These 3 T cell receptor beta chains share one sample of origin, sequenced in a study of long-term antiretroviral therapy in people with HIV. Runs used v3.0 of the immunoSEQ assay and were done at survey level. Produced via immunoSEQ multiplex PCR; TCRdb's table is partial and in-frame only. The sample records 30,000 to 35,000 clones, around 94% being singletons. The material sequenced was unsorted PBMCs, taken approximately 5 years after starting antiretroviral therapy. The receptors stem from a woman between 50 and 59 years old with HIV.

V and J are TRBV7-3 and TRBJ1-1; possibly TRBD1 for D (6 bases). Germline V gene sequence: CDR1 SGHTA, CDR2 FQGTGA. V shed 1 base and J shed 1 base, with 7 bases lying between them. This CDR3 contains 14 residues. In DNA form, the CDR3 reads TGTGCCAGCAGCTTAATAGGGGGGAACACTGAAGCTTTCTTT. Protein sequence: CASSLIGGNTEAFF.

The chain combines TRBV25-1 with TRBJ2-5; D is possibly TRBD1 or TRBD2 (6 bases each). CDR1 is MGHDK and CDR2 is SYGVNS in the germline V gene. The CDR3 totals 11 residues. With 7 bases removed from V and 12 bases from J, the gap between germline ends came to 15 bases. This CDR3 reads CASNHGGQEYF. For the CDR3, the DNA is TGTGCCAGCAATCACGGGGGCCAAGAGTACTTC.

The CDR3, as DNA: TGTGCCAGCAGCTTAATTCCCGGAACCTACGAGCAGTACTTC. This translates into CASSLIPGTYEQYF. The genes are TRBV7-2 and TRBJ2-7; D call uncertain. The V end lost 2 bases, the J end lost 2 bases, and 10 bases lay between the germline ends. Germline V gene data show CDR1 as SGHTA and CDR2 as FQGNSA. The CDR3 is 14 residues long.